The text below deals with one T cell receptor beta chain. Template amounts of roughly 0.3 ug DNA, approximately 30,000 T cell genomes, were employed in unsorted PBMC replicate PCRs. Repertoires were generated with immunoSEQ multiplex PCR, while TCRdb's copy carries only in-frame clones and drops some. The sample holds roughly 480,000 clones; 79% are singletons and the top ten take about an eighth. This sample is part of a study of shared clonotypes between healthy human individuals. Study summary: The people who gave samples were a couple of women and a few men aged 18 to 49.

Per the germline V gene, CDR1 is SGHRS and CDR2 is YFSETQ. Trimming pared 0 bases from V and 4 bases from J, leaving 10 bases between. The CDR3 contains 15 residues. Sequenced material: PBMCs. The chain has TRBV5-1 and TRBJ2-2; the D gene could be TRBD1 or TRBD2 (5 bases each). The sequence derives from a woman in her thirties or forties in good health. Some clones in this sample may be carry-over from other donors' samples. CDR3 loop: CASSLAGLRTGELFF. In DNA, the CDR3 is TGCGCCAGCAGCTTGGCGGGGCTACGCACCGGGGAGCTGTTTTTT.